These T cell receptor beta chains were read from a single sample in a study of T-cell reconstitution after alpha-beta-depleted transplantation in children. In TCRdb, the PCR reads were re-called with MiXCR into one record per CDR3 protein. The sample carries 120,000 or so distinct CDR3 sequences, around 23% recorded once. This sample comprised PBMCs, mostly from graft donor cells, obtained 180 days after TCRalphabeta/CD19-depleted stem cell transplant. The receptors were sampled from a male patient between 2 and 15 years old who had a stem cell transplant for chronic granulomatous disease, so the T cells may come from the graft donor. The CDR3 runs from the conserved cysteine through the conserved F or W. Each record gives: CDR3 DNA, CDR3 protein, D gene, V gene, J gene, clone size. A D gene is named only where the DNA matches it firmly. Clone size is stated in some rows and not others, as once, few, many or a class when expanded.

TGCAGTGCTTCAATAGCCAATGAGCAGTTCTTC	CSASIANEQFF	-	TRBV20-1	TRBJ2-1	many
TGTGCCAGCAGTTTAAGAGGGCACAACACCGGGGAGCTGTTTTTT	CASSLRGHNTGELFF	-	TRBV12-3/TRBV12-4	TRBJ2-2	few
TGTGCCAGCAGCGCGGGGGGCAATCAGCCCCAGCATTTT	CASSAGGNQPQHF	-	TRBV5-6	TRBJ1-5	many
TGCGCCAGCAGCTTCCGGGACATGAGCTCCTACGAGCAGTACTTC	CASSFRDMSSYEQYF	-	TRBV5-1	TRBJ2-7	-
TGTGCCAGCAGCTTGCCGGGAGACACCTACGAGCAGTACTTC	CASSLPGDTYEQYF	-	TRBV5-6	TRBJ2-7	-
TGTGCCAGCAGGGCGGGAGGGCCCGATACGCAGTATTTT	CASRAGGPDTQYF	TRBD2	TRBV28	TRBJ2-3	many
TGTGCCAGCAGTTTATCGGGCAGCTCTGGAAACACCATATATTTT	CASSLSGSSGNTIYF	-	TRBV27	TRBJ1-3	-
TGTGCCAGCAGCCTAACGGACAGGGAAGCTTTCTTT	CASSLTDREAFF	TRBD1	TRBV5-5	TRBJ1-1	few
TGCGCCAGCAGCTTGAGGGTAGCGGGAAACAATGAGCAGTTCTTC	CASSLRVAGNNEQFF	TRBD2	TRBV5-1	TRBJ2-1	few
TGCGCCAGCAGCTTGATCCAGGCGGTAAGCTCCTACAATGAGCAGTTCTTC	CASSLIQAVSSYNEQFF	-	TRBV5-1	TRBJ2-1	-
TGCAGTGCAGGAGGGACAGCCAATCAGCCCCAGCATTTT	CSAGGTANQPQHF	TRBD1	TRBV20-1	TRBJ1-5	many
TGTGCCAGCAGCAAAAACGGACAGGTCTTTACAGATACGCAGTATTTT	CASSKNGQVFTDTQYF	TRBD1	TRBV12-3/TRBV12-4	TRBJ2-3	-
TGTGCCAGCAGCTTAGGTGGCCAGCCCCAGCATTTT	CASSLGGQPQHF	-	TRBV11-2	TRBJ1-5	few
TGCGCCAGCAGCCTACCGCGCGCGTCCTACAATGAGCAGTTCTTC	CASSLPRASYNEQFF	-	TRBV5-1	TRBJ2-1	once
TGCAGTGCTAGGACCGGGAGGGCCGGAGAGACCCAGTACTTC	CSARTGRAGETQYF	TRBD2	TRBV20-1	TRBJ2-5	few
TGTGCCAGCAGTCCCCTAGCGGGGGGGCATGGTTTTGAGCAGTTCTTC	CASSPLAGGHGFEQFF	TRBD2	TRBV6-1	TRBJ2-1	once
TGTGCCAGCAGCCGTACTAGCGGGGGAGACTACGAGCAGTACTTC	CASSRTSGGDYEQYF	TRBD2	TRBV12-3/TRBV12-4	TRBJ2-7	many
TGTGCCAGCGGTGCCCTAGCGGGCAATGAGCAGTTCTTC	CASGALAGNEQFF	TRBD2	TRBV2	TRBJ2-1	-
TGCGCCAGCAGCCCTGAGGGGAGGGCAATTGAGCAGTTCTTC	CASSPEGRAIEQFF	TRBD2	TRBV5-1	TRBJ2-1	many
TGCGCCAGCAGCCAAGAGTTTTTGCAGGGGGTTAGGGAGCAGTACTTC	CASSQEFLQGVREQYF	TRBD1	TRBV4-1	TRBJ2-7	-
TGCAGCGGCGCGAGGACTAGCGGGAGTAATGAGCAGTTCTTC	CSGARTSGSNEQFF	TRBD2	TRBV29-1	TRBJ2-1	-
TGCGCCAGCAGTGTCAAAGGGAACGAGCAGTACTTC	CASSVKGNEQYF	-	TRBV10-2	TRBJ2-7	-
TGTGCCAGCAGTTTAACCGGCGGGAGCTCCTACAATGAGCAGTTCTTC	CASSLTGGSSYNEQFF	TRBD2	TRBV12-3/TRBV12-4	TRBJ2-1	few
TGTGCCAGCAGCGGGACCCGGGTTTCGCCCTATGGCTACACCTTC	CASSGTRVSPYGYTF	-	TRBV7-2	TRBJ1-2	once
TGTGCCAGCAGTTCCCCGGGATCCACCGGGGAGCTGTTTTTT	CASSSPGSTGELFF	-	TRBV12-3/TRBV12-4	TRBJ2-2	-
TGTGCCAGCAGTGCCCTAATGTGGGAGCAGTACTTC	CASSALMWEQYF	-	TRBV12-3/TRBV12-4	TRBJ2-7	few
TGTGCCAGCAGCGTAGGAACAGGGGGGGAAGAAGAGACCCAGTACTTC	CASSVGTGGEEETQYF	-	TRBV9	TRBJ2-5	many
TGCGCCAGCAGCAGCCGGGCCCTATGGGACACTGAAGCTTTCTTT	CASSSRALWDTEAFF	-	TRBV5-1	TRBJ1-1	-
TGTGCCAGCAGCATAATTAGTAACCCATGGGGCGGGAAAGGGTCCTACTACAATGAGCAGTTCTTC	CASSIISNPWGGKGSYYNEQFF	-	TRBV7-3	TRBJ2-1	-
TGCAGTGCTAGAGACCGGTACTCCTACGAGCAGTACTTC	CSARDRYSYEQYF	-	TRBV20-1	TRBJ2-7	-
TGCAGTGCCCTCAGCGGGAGAGGGGACAATGAGCAGTTCTTC	CSALSGRGDNEQFF	TRBD2	TRBV20-1	TRBJ2-1	many
TGTGCCAGCAGCCCGCGGCGGGAGGCGCACAATGAGCAGTTCTTC	CASSPRREAHNEQFF	TRBD2	TRBV7-2	TRBJ2-1	-
TGTGCCAGCAGCTTGCACGGGGCGAGAGGTCGGGACAATGAGCAGTTCTTC	CASSLHGARGRDNEQFF	-	TRBV5-6	TRBJ2-1	-
TGTGCCAGCAGTTTTAGGCGATTGGGCGAGACCCAGTACTTC	CASSFRRLGETQYF	-	TRBV12-3/TRBV12-4	TRBJ2-5	many
TGTGCCAGCAGTTTAGATGAGGGAGCCGAGCAGTACTTC	CASSLDEGAEQYF	-	TRBV12-3/TRBV12-4	TRBJ2-7	many
TGTGCCAGCAACCCTCGACAGGGGAACGTTGGGGACTATGGCTACACCTTC	CASNPRQGNVGDYGYTF	TRBD1	TRBV7-8	TRBJ1-2	-
TGTGCCAGCTCCCGAGGGACAGGGCTCGGTAATGAAAAACTGTTTTTT	CASSRGTGLGNEKLFF	TRBD1	TRBV18	TRBJ1-4	-
TGTGCCAGCAGCTTAGCAGGGGAAAAACTGTTTTTT	CASSLAGEKLFF	-	TRBV11-1	TRBJ1-4	-
TGCAGCAGCCGACAGGGACCCAAAAACATTCAGTACTTC	CSSRQGPKNIQYF	TRBD1	TRBV29-1	TRBJ2-4	few
TGCAGCGTTGTTTCGCGGAATGAAAAACTGTTTTTT	CSVVSRNEKLFF	-	TRBV29-1	TRBJ1-4	-
TGCAGTGCCCACCAACTAGCGGGAGTTCCAATAAGCTACAATGAGCAGTTCTTC	CSAHQLAGVPISYNEQFF	TRBD2	TRBV20-1	TRBJ2-1	-
TGTGCCAGCAGCTCTACGACTTCTCAGGAGGGGGGCTACACCTTC	CASSSTTSQEGGYTF	-	TRBV13	TRBJ1-2	many
TGTGCCAGCCGAACAGGGGATAGCAATCAGCCCCAGCATTTT	CASRTGDSNQPQHF	TRBD1	TRBV19	TRBJ1-5	many
TGTGCCACCAGCAGAGATATAACAGCCGCCTATGAGCAGTACTTC	CATSRDITAAYEQYF	-	TRBV15	TRBJ2-7	many